The rows below give T cell receptor beta chains drawn from one sample of a study of T cell changes during pregnancy in multiple sclerosis. Assay: immunoSEQ multiplex PCR; the TCRdb copy retains only in-frame clones and omits some. The sample has 90,000 to 100,000 clones, 90% to 95% seen once. The sequencing used peripheral blood, collected after pregnancy. The receptor set was obtained from a female donor in good health, enrolled as a control in a pregnancy study. Both conserved end residues are part of each CDR3. The D gene is left open where the match is weak. The size of a clone is reported for some rows only, either as once, few or many, or as a class for expanded clones.

clone_size j_call d_call v_call cdr3_nt cdr3_aa
NA TRBJ1-4 NA TRBV28 TGTGCCAGCAGTTTTGGGGGGTCTAATGAAAAACTGTTTTTT CASSFGGSNEKLFF
NA TRBJ1-2 NA TRBV7-9 TGTGCCAGCAGCTTAGGGACTAGGGTAGGTGCCTCGGCCCGCTACACCTTC CASSLGTRVGASARYTF
NA TRBJ2-7 TRBD1 TRBV19 TGTGCCACCTCACCCTGGACAGGGGGCTACGAGCAGTACTTC CATSPWTGGYEQYF
NA TRBJ1-6 NA TRBV30 TGTGCCTGGAGTGCCCAGGGGAATTCACCCCTCCACTTT CAWSAQGNSPLHF
many TRBJ1-5 NA TRBV19 TGTGCCAGTAGTATTATCTCCCCAGGGAGCAATCAGCCCCAGCATTTT CASSIISPGSNQPQHF
once TRBJ2-5 TRBD2 TRBV30 TGTGCCGGCTGGAGGCCCAGCGGGGTTCGAGAGACCCAGTACTTC CAGWRPSGVRETQYF
NA TRBJ2-4 NA TRBV12-2 TGTGCAAGTCGCTTCCCCCGAGAGGGATGGGATAACTGGGCCAAAAACATTCAGTACTTC CASRFPREGWDNWAKNIQYF
once TRBJ2-7 TRBD1 TRBV9 TGTGCCAGCAGCTCCCAGACAGGGATATCATACGAGCAGTACTTC CASSSQTGISYEQYF
NA TRBJ1-3 NA TRBV5-1 TGCGCCAGCAGCGGGGACTACTCTGGAAACACCATATATTTT CASSGDYSGNTIYF
once TRBJ2-3 NA TRBV7-8 TGTGCCAGCAGCTCCCTCCTGGCTCGCCAGGATACGCAGTATTTT CASSSLLARQDTQYF